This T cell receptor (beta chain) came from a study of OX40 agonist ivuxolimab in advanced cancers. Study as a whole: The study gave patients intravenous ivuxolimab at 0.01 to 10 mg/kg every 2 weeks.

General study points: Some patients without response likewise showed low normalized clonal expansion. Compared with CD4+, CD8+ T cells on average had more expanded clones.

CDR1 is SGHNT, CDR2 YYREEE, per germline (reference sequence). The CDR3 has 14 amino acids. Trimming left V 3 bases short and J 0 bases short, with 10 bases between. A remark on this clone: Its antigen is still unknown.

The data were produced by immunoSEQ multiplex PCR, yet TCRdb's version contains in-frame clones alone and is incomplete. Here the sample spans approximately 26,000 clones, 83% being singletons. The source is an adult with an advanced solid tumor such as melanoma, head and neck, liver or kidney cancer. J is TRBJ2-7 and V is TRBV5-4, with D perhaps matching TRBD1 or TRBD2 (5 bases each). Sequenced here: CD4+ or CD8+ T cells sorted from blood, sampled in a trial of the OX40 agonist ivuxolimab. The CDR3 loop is CASSSGGTSYEQYF. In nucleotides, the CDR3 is TGTGCCAGCAGCTCTGGTGGGACCTCCTACGAGCAGTACTTC.